This T cell receptor beta chain comes out of a study of metastatic and nonmetastatic thyroid tumors. About the research overall: A comparison of repertoires was made across blood and tumor or nodule tissue from malignant and benign thyroid patients.

Study results and caveats: A significant increase in TCR beta diversity was reportedly seen in malignant thyroid tumors relative to benign nodules, in blood and tumor.

Germline V gives CDR1 SGDLS, CDR2 YYNGEE. The CDR3 extends over 15 amino acids. V lost 0 bases and J 10 bases, leaving 16 bases between the germline ends. In the source study's methods: Variation in CDR3 across clinicopathological groups served as the basis for constructing a distant-metastasis classifier in papillary thyroid cancer. TCRdb re-called the PCR reads with MiXCR. It is TCRdb's table, rather than the study itself, that gives the V and J calls and clone size. The sample lists some 20,000 clones, approximately 15% seen once, with roughly a fifth in the top ten. About this clone itself: Its antigen is unknown.

Treatment of any kind had been given to no patient before thyroid surgery. The material sequenced was blood. The source of this sequence is a female donor with papillary thyroid cancer or a benign thyroid nodule (not recorded which). Some clones in this sample may be carry-over from other donors' samples. The chain joins TRBV9 to TRBJ2-2; no clear D. The DNA of the CDR3 is TGTGCCAGCAGCGTAGATATGAGAGGCGGACCGGAGCTGTTTTTT. Protein product: CASSVDMRGGPELFF. The full variable domain, its missing parts supplied by reference TRBV9 and TRBJ2-2, is DSGVTQTPKHLITATGQRVTLRCSPRSGDLSVYWYQQSLDQGLQFLIQYYNGEERAKGNILERFSAQQFPDLHSELNLSSLELGDSALYFCASSVDMRGGPELFFGEGSRLTVL.